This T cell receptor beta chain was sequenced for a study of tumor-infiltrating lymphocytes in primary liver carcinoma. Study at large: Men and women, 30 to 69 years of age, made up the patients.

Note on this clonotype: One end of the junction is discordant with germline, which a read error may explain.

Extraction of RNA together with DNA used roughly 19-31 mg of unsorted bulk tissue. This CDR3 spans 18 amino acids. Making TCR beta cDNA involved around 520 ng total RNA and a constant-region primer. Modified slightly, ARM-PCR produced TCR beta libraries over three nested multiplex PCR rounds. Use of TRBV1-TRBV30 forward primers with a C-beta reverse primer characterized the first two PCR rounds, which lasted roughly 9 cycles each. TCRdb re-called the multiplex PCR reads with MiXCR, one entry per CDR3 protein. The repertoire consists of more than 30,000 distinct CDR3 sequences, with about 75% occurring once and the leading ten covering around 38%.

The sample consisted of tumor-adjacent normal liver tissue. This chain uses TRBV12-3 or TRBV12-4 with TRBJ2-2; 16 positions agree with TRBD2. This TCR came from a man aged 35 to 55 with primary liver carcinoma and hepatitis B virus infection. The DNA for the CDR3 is TGTGCCAGCAGTTCGGGACTAGCGGGAGGGAGGAACACCGTGGAGCTGTTTTTT. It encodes CASSSGLAGGRNTVELFF.